What follows are 7 T cell receptor beta chains derived from one specimen sequenced in a study of T-cell memory formation after mild COVID-19. TCRdb re-derived calls from the 5' RACE reads in MiXCR, one entry per CDR3 protein. The table includes fewer than 700,000 distinct CDR3 sequences, about 20% detected once. The sequenced material came from PBMCs or a T cell subset sorted from them (not recorded which). The receptors stem from an adult woman who had mild COVID-19 (a few samples of this study predate the infection). Cell type and time point are not known.

V and J are TRBV15 and TRBJ2-1; TRBD2 agrees at 8 bases. The CDR3 length is 17 residues. V shed 0 bases, J shed 8 bases, and the junction held 12 bases outside the gene matches. CDR1 and CDR2 from the germline V gene are LNHNV and YYDKDF (reference sequence). The DNA of the CDR3 is TGTGCCACCAGCAGAGATCCCCCGGGAGGGGCCTTGGATGAGCAGTTCTTC. Translating gives CATSRDPPGGALDEQFF.

This clonotype was picked up a small number of times. The rearrangement links TRBV28 to TRBJ2-1, with D unclear. Germline V gene data show CDR1 as MDHEN and CDR2 as SYDVKM. V lost 8 bases and J lost 4, with 9 bases in between. The CDR3 runs 12 residues. The CDR3 is CASRHAYNEQFF. For the CDR3, the DNA is TGTGCCAGCCGGCACGCTTACAATGAGCAGTTCTTC.

This clonotype was counted only a few times. The chain couples TRBV4-2 to TRBJ1-1; D unclear. The CDR3 is made up of 15 amino acids. Trimming removed 3 bases at V and 2 bases at J, with 13 bases between. Germline lookup yields CDR1 LGHNA and CDR2 YNFKEQ. CDR3 amino acids: CASSQHSHLNTEAFF. CDR3 nucleotides: TGTGCCAGCAGCCAGCACAGCCACCTAAACACTGAAGCTTTCTTT.

The rearrangement joins TRBV7-9 to TRBJ2-7, with 11 nucleotides matching TRBD1. With V trimmed by 4 bases and J by 2 bases, 4 bases remained unmatched. The CDR3 is 15 residues long. Germline values: CDR1 SEHNR, CDR2 FQNEAQ (reference sequence). The DNA of the CDR3 is TGTGCCAGCAGCTCTGGACAGGGGGCAACCTACGAGCAGTACTTC. Translated: CASSSGQGATYEQYF.

This clonotype was picked up a small number of times. This chain joins TRBV30 and TRBJ1-1; tentatively, D is TRBD1 (5 bases). This CDR3 comprises 13 residues. CDR1 and CDR2 (germline): GTSNPN, SVGIG (reference sequence). Trimming stripped 5 bases from V and 3 bases from J, with 13 bases between. The CDR3: CAWGARRDTEAFF. CDR3 sequence (DNA): TGTGCCTGGGGGGCCAGGAGGGACACTGAAGCTTTCTTT.

This clonotype was picked up a small number of times. The chain uses TRBV20-1 and TRBJ1-5; D gene unclear. Between the trimmed V and J ends, which lost 3 bases and 5 bases, there was a span of 11 bases. Germline V gives CDR1 DFQATT, CDR2 SNEGSKA (reference sequence). The CDR3 consists of 13 residues. The CDR3 here is CSARDARDQPQHF. The CDR3 nucleotides read TGCAGTGCTAGGGATGCGAGGGATCAGCCCCAGCATTTT.

The chain is built from TRBV5-1 and TRBJ2-7, with TRBD1 matching 9 bases. Germline-derived CDR1 and CDR2 are SGHRS and YFSETQ. The V gene end was trimmed by 4 bases and the J gene end by 5 bases; junction bases not matched to a gene: 7. The CDR3 extends over 14 amino acids. The chain's CDR3 is CASSGDRDNHEQYF. The CDR3 DNA follows: TGCGCCAGCAGCGGGGACAGGGACAACCACGAGCAGTACTTC.